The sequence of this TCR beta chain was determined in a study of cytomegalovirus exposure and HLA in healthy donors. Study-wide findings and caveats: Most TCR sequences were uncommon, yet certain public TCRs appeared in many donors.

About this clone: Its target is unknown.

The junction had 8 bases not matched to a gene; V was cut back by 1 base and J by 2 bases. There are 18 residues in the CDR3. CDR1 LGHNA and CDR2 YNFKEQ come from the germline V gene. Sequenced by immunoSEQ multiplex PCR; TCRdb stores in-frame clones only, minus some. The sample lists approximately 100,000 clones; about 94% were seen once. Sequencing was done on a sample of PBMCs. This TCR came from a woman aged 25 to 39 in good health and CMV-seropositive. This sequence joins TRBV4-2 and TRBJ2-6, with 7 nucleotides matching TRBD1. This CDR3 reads CASSQVFDRDTGANVLTF. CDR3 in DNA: TGTGCCAGCAGCCAAGTATTCGACAGGGACACTGGGGCCAACGTCCTGACTTTC.